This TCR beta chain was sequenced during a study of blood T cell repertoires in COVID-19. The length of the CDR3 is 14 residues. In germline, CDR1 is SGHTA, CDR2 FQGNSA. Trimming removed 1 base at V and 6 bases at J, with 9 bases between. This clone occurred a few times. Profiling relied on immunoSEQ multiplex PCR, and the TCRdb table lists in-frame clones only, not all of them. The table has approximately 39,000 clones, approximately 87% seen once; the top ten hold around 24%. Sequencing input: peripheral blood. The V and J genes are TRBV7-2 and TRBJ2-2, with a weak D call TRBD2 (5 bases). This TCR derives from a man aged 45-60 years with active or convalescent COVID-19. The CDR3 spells CASSLDAGAGELFF. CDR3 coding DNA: TGTGCCAGCAGCTTAGACGCGGGCGCCGGGGAGCTGTTTTTT.